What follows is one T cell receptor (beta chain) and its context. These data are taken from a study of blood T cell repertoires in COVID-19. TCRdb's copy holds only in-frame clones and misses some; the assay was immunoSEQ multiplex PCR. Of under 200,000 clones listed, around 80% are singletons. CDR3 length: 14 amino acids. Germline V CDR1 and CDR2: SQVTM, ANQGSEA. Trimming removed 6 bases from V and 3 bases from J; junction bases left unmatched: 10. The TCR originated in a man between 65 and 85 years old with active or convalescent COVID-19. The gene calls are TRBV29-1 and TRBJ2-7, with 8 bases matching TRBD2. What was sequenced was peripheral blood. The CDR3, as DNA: TGCAGCGTCCCCGGGGGTAGCGGGAACTACGAGCAGTACTTC. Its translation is CSVPGGSGNYEQYF.